This TCR beta chain is from a study of cytomegalovirus exposure and HLA in healthy donors. Study observations and caveats: A highly shared variant cluster was judged a likely technical artifact. The later analysis indicated that the majority of CMV-associated TCR beta chains appeared HLA-restricted.

Concerning this clone itself: Its cognate antigen is unknown.

PCR was performed using 60 Vbeta and 13 Jbeta primers. Sequencing used immunoSEQ multiplex PCR; TCRdb keeps in-frame clones, though not all of them. The sample's table shows 65,000 to 85,000 clones. Germline values: CDR1 SEHNR, CDR2 FQNEAQ (reference sequence). V lost 1 base and J lost 5, with 5 bases in between. This CDR3 region has 13 residues. The TCR originated in a woman in her twenties or thirties in good health and CMV-seronegative. The gene calls are TRBV7-9 and TRBJ1-4; D unclear. Sequencing was performed on PBMCs. The CDR3 loop is CASSLVLNEKLFF. The CDR3 bases are TGTGCCAGCAGCTTAGTCCTCAATGAAAAACTGTTTTTT.